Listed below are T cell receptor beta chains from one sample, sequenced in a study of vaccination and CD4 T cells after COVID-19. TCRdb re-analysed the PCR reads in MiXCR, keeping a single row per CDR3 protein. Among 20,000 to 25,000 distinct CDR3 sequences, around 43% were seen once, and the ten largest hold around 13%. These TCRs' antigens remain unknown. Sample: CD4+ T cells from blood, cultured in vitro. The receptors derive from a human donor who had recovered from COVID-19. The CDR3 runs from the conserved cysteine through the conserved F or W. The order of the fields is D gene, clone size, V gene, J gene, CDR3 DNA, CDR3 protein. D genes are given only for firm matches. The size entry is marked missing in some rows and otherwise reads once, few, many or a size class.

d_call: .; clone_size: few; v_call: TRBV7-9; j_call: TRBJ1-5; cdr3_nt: TGTGCCAGCAGCGCATTCGGGACTGGCAATCAGCCCCAGCATTTT; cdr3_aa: CASSAFGTGNQPQHF
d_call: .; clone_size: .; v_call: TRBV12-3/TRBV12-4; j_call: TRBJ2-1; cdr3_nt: TGTGCCAGCAGTTGGGGGGAGGTGAATGAGCAGTTCTTC; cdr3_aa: CASSWGEVNEQFF
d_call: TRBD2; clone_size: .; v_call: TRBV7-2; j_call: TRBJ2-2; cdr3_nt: TGTGCCAGCAGCATACCGGGACTAGCGGGGGTCATTGGTACCGGGGAGCTGTTTTTT; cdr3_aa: CASSIPGLAGVIGTGELFF
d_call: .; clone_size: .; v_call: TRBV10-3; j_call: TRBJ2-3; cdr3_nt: TGTGCCATCAGTACTCGAGATACGCAGTATTTT; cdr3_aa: CAISTRDTQYF
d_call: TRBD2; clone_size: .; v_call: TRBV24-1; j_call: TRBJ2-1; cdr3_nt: TGTGCCACCAGTGATTTGAGGACTAGCGGGAGAGCCAATGAGCAGTTCTTC; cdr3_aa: CATSDLRTSGRANEQFF
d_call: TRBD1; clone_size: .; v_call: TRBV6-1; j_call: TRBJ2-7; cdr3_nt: TGTGCCAGCGGCGAGCAGGGGGCCTACGAGCAGTACTTC; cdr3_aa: CASGEQGAYEQYF
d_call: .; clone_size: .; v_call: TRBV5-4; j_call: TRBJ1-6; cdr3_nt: TGTGCCAGCAGCCGGGGACTTCTAGAATCACCCCTCCACTTT; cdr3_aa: CASSRGLLESPLHF
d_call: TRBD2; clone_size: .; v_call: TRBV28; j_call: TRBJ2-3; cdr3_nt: TGTGCCAGCAGTTTAGGTCTGGGACTAGCGGACAAGAATACGCAGTATTTT; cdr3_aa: CASSLGLGLADKNTQYF
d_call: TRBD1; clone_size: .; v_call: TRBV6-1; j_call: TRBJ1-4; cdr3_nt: TGTGCCACCATAGAGGTGGGGACAGGCAAGCTTCTGTTTTTT; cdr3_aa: CATIEVGTGKLLFF
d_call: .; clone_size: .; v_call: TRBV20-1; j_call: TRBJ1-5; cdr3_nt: TGCAGTGCTAGGGGTTCGGCCAGGTCGGATCAGCCCCAGCATTTT; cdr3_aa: CSARGSARSDQPQHF
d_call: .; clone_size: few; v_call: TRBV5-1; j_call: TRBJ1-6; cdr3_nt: TGCGCCAGCAGCCAAGGGACACTCGATAATTCACCCCTCCACTTT; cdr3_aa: CASSQGTLDNSPLHF
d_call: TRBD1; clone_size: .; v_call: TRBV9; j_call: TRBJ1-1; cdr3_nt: TGTGCCAGCAGCGCCCGGACAGGGACGAACACTGAAGCTTTCTTT; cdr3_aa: CASSARTGTNTEAFF
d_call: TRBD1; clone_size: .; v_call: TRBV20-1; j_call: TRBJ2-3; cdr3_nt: TGCAGTGCTAGCCCGGGACAGACCTACGCAGATACGCAGTATTTT; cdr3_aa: CSASPGQTYADTQYF
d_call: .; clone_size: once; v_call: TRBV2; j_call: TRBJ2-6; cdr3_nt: TGTGCCAGCAGTCTCGGTCGCCAGCCCGGGGCCAACGTCCTGACTTTC; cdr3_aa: CASSLGRQPGANVLTF
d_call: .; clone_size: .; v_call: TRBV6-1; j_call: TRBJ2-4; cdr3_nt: TGTGCCAGCAGGGGGCCAGGGGAAAAGGGCGACATTCAGTACTTC; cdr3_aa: CASRGPGEKGDIQYF
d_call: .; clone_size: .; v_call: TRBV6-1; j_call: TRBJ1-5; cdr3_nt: TGTGCCAGCAGTCCCTCGGGGGGGAGCAATCAGCCCCAGCATTTT; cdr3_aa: CASSPSGGSNQPQHF
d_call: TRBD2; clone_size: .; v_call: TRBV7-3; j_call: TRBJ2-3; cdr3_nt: TGTGCCAGCAGCTTTTCGCTGGGTAGCGGGGGGGCGGATACGCAGTATTTT; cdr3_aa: CASSFSLGSGGADTQYF
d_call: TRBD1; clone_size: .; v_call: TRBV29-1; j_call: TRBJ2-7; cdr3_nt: TGCAGCATTATACCGGGACAGGGTGGCGCCTACGAGCAGTACTTC; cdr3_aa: CSIIPGQGGAYEQYF
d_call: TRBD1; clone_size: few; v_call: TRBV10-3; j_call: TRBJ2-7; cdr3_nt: TGTGCCATCAGCGACTTGGCAGGGAGGGACAGGGGAGTGGACGAGCAGTACTTC; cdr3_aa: CAISDLAGRDRGVDEQYF
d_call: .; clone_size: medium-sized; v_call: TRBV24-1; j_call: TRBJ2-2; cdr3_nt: TGTGCCACCAGTGATTTTGGGGCAGGAATTAACACCGGGGAGCTGTTTTTT; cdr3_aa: CATSDFGAGINTGELFF
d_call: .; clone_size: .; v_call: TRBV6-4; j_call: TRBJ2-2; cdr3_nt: TGTGCCAGCAGTAGTAGCGGCACCGGGGAGCTGTTTTTT; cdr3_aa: CASSSSGTGELFF
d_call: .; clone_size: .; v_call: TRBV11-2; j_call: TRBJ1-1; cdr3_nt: TGTGCCAGCAGCTTAGTTTTCACCGGGAACACTGAAGCTTTCTTT; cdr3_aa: CASSLVFTGNTEAFF
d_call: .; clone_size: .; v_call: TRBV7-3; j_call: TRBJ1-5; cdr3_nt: TGTGCCAGCAGCTTAACGCAGCTCTATAGCAATCAGCCCCAGCATTTT; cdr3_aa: CASSLTQLYSNQPQHF
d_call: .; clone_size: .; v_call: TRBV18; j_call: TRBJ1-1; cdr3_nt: TGTGCCAGCTCCCCGGTGCAGGGGTTCATGAACACTGAAGCTTTCTTT; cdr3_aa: CASSPVQGFMNTEAFF
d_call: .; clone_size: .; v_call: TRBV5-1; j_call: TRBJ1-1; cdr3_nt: TGCGCCAGCAGCTTGGGTTTCGGGGGTTCGGCTGAAGCTTTCTTT; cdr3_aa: CASSLGFGGSAEAFF
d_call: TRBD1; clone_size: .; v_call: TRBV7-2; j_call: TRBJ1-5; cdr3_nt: TGTGCCAGCAGCTTAGCCGGGACAGGTAGAGATCAGCCCCAGCATTTT; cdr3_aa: CASSLAGTGRDQPQHF
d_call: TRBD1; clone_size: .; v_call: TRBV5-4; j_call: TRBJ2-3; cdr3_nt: TGTGCCAGCAGCCGCGGGCGACAGGGAACAGCTACGCAGTATTTT; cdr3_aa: CASSRGRQGTATQYF
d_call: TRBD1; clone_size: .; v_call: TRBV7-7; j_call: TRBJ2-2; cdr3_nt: TGTGCCAGCATCAAACAGGGGTACACCGGGGAGCTGTTTTTT; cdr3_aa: CASIKQGYTGELFF
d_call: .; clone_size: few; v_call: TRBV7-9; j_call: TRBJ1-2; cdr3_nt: TGTGCCAGCAGCCCGAGGGCTAACTATGGCTACACCTTC; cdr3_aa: CASSPRANYGYTF
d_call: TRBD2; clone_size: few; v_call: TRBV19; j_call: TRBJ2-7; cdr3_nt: TGTGCCAGTAGCCCGCAGGCTAGCGGGAGTCTCAACGAGCAGTACTTC; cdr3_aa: CASSPQASGSLNEQYF
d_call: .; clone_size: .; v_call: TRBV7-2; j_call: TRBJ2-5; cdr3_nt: TGTGCCAGCAGCTCACATCCTCGAGAGACCCAGTACTTC; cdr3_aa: CASSSHPRETQYF
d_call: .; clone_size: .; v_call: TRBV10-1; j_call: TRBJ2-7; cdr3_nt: TGCGCCAGCGCTTGGGGAGAGCAGTACTTC; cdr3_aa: CASAWGEQYF
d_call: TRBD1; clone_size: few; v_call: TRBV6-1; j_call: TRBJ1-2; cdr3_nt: TGTGCCAGCCAATGGACAGGCGGGGGCGACTATGGCTACACCTTC; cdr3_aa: CASQWTGGGDYGYTF
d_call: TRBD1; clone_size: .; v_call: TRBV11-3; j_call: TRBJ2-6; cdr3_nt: TGTGCCAGCAGACCGGGACAGTCTGGGGCCAACGTCCTGACTTTC; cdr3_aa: CASRPGQSGANVLTF
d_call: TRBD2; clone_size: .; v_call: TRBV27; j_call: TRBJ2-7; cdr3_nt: TGTGCCAGCAGACCTGGGACTAGCGGAGGCTACGAGCAGTACTTC; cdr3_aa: CASRPGTSGGYEQYF
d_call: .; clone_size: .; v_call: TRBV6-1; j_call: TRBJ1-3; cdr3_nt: TGTGCCAGCAGTGGGGTGACTGGAAACACCATATATTTT; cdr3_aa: CASSGVTGNTIYF